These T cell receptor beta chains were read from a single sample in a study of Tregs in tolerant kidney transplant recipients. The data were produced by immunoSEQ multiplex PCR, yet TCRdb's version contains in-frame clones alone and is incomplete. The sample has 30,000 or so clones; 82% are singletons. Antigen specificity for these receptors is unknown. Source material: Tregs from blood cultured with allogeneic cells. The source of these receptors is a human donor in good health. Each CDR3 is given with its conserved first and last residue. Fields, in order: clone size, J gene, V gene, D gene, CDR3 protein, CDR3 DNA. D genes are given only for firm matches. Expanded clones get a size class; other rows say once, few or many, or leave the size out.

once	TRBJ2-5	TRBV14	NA	CASSLLTGLGETQYF	TGTGCCAGCAGCCTCTTGACAGGCCTGGGGGAGACCCAGTACTTC
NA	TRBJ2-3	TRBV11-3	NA	CASSSRLDTQYF	TGTGCCAGCAGCTCACGGTTGGATACGCAGTATTTT
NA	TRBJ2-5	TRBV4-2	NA	CASSPAWGGPGETQYF	TGTGCCAGCAGCCCCGCGTGGGGGGGGCCTGGAGAGACCCAGTACTTC
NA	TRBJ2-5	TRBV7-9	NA	CASSLRTDETQYF	TGTGCCAGCAGCCTACGGACAGACGAGACCCAGTACTTC
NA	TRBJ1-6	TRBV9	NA	CASSRGVEDSPLHF	TGTGCCAGCAGCCGGGGGGTTGAGGATTCACCCCTCCACTTT
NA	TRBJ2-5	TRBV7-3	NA	CASSQTGQETQYF	TGTGCCAGCAGCCAGACAGGCCAAGAGACCCAGTACTTC
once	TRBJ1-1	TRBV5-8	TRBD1	CASSPGTARAFF	TGTGCCAGCAGCCCGGGGACAGCGCGAGCTTTCTTT
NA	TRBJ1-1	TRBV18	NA	CASSNRAVNTEAFF	TGTGCCAGCTCCAACCGCGCAGTGAACACTGAAGCTTTCTTT
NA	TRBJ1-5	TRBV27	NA	CASSPIGPGNQPQHF	TGTGCCAGCAGTCCCATTGGGCCAGGCAATCAGCCCCAGCATTTT
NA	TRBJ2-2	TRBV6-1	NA	CASSEHLTGELFF	TGTGCCAGCAGTGAACATCTCACCGGGGAGCTGTTTTTT
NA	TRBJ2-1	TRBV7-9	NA	CASSWRGKEYNEQFF	TGTGCCAGCAGCTGGAGGGGAAAGGAGTACAATGAGCAGTTCTTC
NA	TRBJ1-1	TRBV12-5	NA	CASGLLAEAFF	TGTGCTAGTGGTTTGTTGGCAGAAGCTTTCTTT
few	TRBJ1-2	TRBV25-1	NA	CASSEGTGVNYGYTF	TGTGCCAGCAGTGAGGGTACCGGCGTGAACTATGGCTACACCTTC
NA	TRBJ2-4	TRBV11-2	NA	CASSFGQSVAKNIQYF	TGTGCCAGCAGCTTCGGACAGTCCGTAGCCAAAAACATTCAGTACTTC
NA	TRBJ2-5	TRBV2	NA	CASSWDLGRKETQYF	TGTGCCAGCAGTTGGGACCTGGGGAGGAAAGAGACCCAGTACTTC
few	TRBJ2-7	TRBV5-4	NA	CASSLVGYEQYF	TGTGCCAGCAGCTTGGTTGGTTACGAGCAGTACTTC